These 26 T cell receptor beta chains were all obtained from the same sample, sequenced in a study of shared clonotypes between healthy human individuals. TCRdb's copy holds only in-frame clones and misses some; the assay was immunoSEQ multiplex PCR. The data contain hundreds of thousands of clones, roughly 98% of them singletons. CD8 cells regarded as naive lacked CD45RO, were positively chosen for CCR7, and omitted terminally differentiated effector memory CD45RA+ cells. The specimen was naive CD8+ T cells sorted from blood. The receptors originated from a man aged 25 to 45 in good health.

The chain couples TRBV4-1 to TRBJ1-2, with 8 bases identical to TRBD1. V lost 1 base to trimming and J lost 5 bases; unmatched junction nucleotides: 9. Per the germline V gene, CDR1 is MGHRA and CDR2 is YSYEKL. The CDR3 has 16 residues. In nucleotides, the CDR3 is TGCGCCAGCAGCCAAGTGTCAGGGGGCGTAGGGTATGGCTACACCTTC. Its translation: CASSQVSGGVGYGYTF.

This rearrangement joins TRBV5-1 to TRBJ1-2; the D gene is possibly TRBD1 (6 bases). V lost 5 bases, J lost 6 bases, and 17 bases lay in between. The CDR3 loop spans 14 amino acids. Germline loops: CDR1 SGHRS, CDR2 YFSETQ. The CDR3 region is CASSLPGGHDGYTF. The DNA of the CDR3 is TGCGCCAGCAGTCTCCCGGGGGGCCACGATGGCTACACCTTC.

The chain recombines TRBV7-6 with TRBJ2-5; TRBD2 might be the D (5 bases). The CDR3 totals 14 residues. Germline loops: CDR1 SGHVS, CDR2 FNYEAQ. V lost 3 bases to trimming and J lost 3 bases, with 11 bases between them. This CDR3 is CASSFSGLEETQYF. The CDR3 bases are TGTGCCAGCAGCTTCTCGGGATTGGAAGAGACCCAGTACTTC.

CDR3 coding DNA: TGTGCCTGGAGTCCTCAGGCGAACACTGAAGCTTTCTTT. Its protein product is CAWSPQANTEAFF. The chain employs TRBV30 and TRBJ1-1; D not certain. Trimming left V 2 bases short and J 1 base short, with 8 bases between. Germline loops: CDR1 GTSNPN, CDR2 SVGIG (reference sequence). The CDR3 is made up of 13 amino acids.

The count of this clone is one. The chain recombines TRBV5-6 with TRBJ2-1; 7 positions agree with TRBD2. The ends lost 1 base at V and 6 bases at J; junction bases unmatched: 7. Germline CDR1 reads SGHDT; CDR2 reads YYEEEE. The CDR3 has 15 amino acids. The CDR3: CASSLSAGVFNEQFF. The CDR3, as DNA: TGTGCCAGCAGCTTGTCTGCGGGAGTTTTCAATGAGCAGTTCTTC.

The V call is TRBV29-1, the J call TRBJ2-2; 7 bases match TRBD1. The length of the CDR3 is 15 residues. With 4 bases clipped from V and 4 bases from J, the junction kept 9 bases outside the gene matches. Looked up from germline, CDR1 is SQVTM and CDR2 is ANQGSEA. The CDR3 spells CSVVGRTGGTGELFF. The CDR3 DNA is TGCAGCGTTGTGGGAAGGACAGGAGGCACCGGGGAGCTGTTTTTT.

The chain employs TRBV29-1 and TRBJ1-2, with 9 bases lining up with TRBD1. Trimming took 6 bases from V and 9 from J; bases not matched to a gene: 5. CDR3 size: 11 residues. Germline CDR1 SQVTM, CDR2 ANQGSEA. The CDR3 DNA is TGCAGCGTCCGGGACAGGGATCGCTACACCTTC. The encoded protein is CSVRDRDRYTF. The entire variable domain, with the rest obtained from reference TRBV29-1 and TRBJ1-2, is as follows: SAVISQKPSRDICQRGTSLTIQCQVDSQVTMMFWYRQQPGQSLTLIATANQGSEATYESGFVIDKFPISRPNLTFSTLTVSNMSPEDSSIYLCSVRDRDRYTFGSGTRLTVV.

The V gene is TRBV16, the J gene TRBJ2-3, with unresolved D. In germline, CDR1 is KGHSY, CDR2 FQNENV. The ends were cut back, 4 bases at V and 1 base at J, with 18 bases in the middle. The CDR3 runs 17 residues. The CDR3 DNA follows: TGTGCCAGCAGCCTACCAACGTCGCGGCCTGGCACAGATACGCAGTATTTT. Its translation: CASSLPTSRPGTDTQYF. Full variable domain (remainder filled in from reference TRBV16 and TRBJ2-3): GEEVAQTPKHLVRGEGQKAKLYCAPIKGHSYVFWYQQVLKNEFKFLISFQNENVFDETGMPKERFSAKCLPNSPCSLEIQATKLEDSAVYFCASSLPTSRPGTDTQYFGPGTRLTVL.

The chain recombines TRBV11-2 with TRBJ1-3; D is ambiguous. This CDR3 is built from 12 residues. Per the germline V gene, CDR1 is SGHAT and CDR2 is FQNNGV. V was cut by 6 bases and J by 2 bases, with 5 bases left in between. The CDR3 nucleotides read TGTGCCAGCAGGCCGGCTGGAAACACCATATATTTT. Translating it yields CASRPAGNTIYF.

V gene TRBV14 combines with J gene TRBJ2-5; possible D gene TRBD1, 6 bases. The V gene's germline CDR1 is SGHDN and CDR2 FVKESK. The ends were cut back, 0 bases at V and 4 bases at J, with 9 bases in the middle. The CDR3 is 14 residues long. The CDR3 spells CASSQDTGPETQYF. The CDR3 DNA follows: TGTGCCAGCAGCCAAGATACAGGGCCAGAGACCCAGTACTTC. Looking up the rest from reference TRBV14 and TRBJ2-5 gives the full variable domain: EAGVTQFPSHSVIEKGQTVTLRCDPISGHDNLYWYRRVMGKEIKFLLHFVKESKQDESGMPNNRFLAERTGGTYSTLKVQPAELEDSGVYFCASSQDTGPETQYFGPGTRLLVL.

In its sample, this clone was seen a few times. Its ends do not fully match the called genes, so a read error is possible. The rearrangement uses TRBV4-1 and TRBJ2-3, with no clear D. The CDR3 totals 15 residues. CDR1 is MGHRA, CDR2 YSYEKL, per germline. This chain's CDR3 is CASSQGTSSTDTQYF. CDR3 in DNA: TGCGCCAGCAGCCAAGGGACCTCAAGCACTGATACGCAGTATTTT.

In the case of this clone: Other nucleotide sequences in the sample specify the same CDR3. CDR3 residues: CASSLTGTYEQYF. Written as DNA, the CDR3 is TGTGCCAGCAGTCTTACAGGGACCTACGAGCAGTACTTC. The gene calls are TRBV27 and TRBJ2-7; D is perhaps TRBD1 (6 bases). The V and J ends lost 5 bases and 2 bases respectively, with 10 bases between them. The CDR3 has 13 amino acids. The V gene's germline CDR1 is MNHEY and CDR2 SMNVEV (reference sequence).

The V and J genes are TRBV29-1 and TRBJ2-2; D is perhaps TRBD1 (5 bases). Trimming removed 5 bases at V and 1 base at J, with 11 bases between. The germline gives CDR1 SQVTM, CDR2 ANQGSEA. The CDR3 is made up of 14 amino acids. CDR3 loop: CSVTGPQNTGELFF. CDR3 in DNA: TGCAGCGTTACAGGACCGCAGAACACCGGGGAGCTGTTTTTT.

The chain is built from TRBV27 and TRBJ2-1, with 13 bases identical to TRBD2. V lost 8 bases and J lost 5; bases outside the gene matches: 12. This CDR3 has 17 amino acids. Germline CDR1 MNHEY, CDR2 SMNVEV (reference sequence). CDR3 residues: CASVSVIGLAGDNEQFF. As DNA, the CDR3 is TGTGCCAGCGTTTCCGTCATAGGACTAGCGGGGGACAATGAGCAGTTCTTC.

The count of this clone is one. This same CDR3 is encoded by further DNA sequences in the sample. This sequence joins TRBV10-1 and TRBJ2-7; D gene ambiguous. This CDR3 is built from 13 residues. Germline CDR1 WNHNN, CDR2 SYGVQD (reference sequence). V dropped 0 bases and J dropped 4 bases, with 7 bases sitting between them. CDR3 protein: CASSESGSYEQYF. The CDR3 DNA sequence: TGCGCCAGCAGTGAGTCAGGGTCGTACGAGCAGTACTTC.

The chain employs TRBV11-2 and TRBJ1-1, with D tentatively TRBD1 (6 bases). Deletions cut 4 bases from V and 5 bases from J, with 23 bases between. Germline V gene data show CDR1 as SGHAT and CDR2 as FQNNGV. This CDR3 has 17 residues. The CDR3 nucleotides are TGTGCCAGCAGCTCTCTAACAGGGTTGCGGTTGTGGACTGAAGCTTTCTTT. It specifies CASSSLTGLRLWTEAFF.

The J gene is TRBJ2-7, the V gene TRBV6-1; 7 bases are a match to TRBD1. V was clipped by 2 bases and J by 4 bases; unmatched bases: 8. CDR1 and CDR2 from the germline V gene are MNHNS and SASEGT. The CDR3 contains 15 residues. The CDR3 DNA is TGTGCCAGCAGTGAACTGACAGGGCCCGGATACGAGCAGTACTTC. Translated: CASSELTGPGYEQYF.

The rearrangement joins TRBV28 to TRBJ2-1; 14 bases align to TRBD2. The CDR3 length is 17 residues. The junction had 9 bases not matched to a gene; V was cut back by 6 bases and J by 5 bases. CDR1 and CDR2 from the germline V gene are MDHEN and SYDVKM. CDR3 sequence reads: CASRTPGLAGEDNEQFF. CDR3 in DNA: TGTGCCAGCAGAACCCCGGGACTAGCGGGAGAGGACAATGAGCAGTTCTTC.

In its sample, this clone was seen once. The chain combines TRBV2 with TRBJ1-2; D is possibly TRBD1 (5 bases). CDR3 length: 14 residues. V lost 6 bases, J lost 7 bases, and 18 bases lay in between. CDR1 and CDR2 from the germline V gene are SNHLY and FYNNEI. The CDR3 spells CASSTLGTEGGYTF. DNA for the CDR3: TGTGCCAGCAGCACTCTAGGGACCGAGGGTGGCTACACCTTC. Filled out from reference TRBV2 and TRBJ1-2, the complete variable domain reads EPEVTQTPSHQVTQMGQEVILRCVPISNHLYFYWYRQILGQKVEFLVSFYNNEISEKSEIFDDQFSVERPDGSNFTLKIRSTKLEDSAMYFCASSTLGTEGGYTFGSGTRLTVV.

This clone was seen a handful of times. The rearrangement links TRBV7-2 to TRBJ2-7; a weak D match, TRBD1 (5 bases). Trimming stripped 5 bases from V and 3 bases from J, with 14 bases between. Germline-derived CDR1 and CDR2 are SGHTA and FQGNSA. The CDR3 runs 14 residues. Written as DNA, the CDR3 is TGTGCCAGCAGCCGACAGTCTTTGGACTACGAGCAGTACTTC. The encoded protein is CASSRQSLDYEQYF.

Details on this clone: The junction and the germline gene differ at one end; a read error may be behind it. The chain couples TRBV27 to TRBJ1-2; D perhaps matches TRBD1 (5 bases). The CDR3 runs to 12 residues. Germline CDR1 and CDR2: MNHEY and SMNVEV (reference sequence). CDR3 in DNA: TGTGCCAGCAGTTTCCAGGGCTCCCCTCGCGTCTTC. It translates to CASSFQGSPRVF.

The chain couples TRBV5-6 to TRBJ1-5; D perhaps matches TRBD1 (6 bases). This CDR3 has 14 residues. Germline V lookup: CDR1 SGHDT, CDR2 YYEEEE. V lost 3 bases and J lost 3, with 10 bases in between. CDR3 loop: CASSYGQPNQPQHF. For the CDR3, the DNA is TGTGCCAGCAGCTATGGACAGCCCAATCAGCCCCAGCATTTT.

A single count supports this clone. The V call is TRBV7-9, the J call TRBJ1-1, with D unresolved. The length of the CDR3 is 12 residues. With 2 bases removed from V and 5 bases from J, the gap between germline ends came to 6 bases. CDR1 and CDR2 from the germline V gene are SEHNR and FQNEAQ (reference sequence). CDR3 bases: TGTGCCAGCAGCTTAACGGCGACTGAAGCTTTCTTT. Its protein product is CASSLTATEAFF.

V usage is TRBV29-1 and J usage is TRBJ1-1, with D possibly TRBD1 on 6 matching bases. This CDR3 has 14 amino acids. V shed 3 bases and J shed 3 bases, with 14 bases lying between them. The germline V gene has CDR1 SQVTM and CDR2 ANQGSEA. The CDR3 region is CSVEIGAGDTEAFF. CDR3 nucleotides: TGCAGCGTTGAGATCGGCGCAGGGGACACTGAAGCTTTCTTT.

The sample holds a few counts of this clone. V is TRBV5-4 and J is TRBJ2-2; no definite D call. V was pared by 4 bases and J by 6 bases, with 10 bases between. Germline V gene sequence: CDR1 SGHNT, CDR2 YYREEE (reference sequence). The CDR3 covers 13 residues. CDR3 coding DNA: TGTGCCAGCAGCCCCGAGCATTCCGGGGAGCTGTTTTTT. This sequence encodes CASSPEHSGELFF.

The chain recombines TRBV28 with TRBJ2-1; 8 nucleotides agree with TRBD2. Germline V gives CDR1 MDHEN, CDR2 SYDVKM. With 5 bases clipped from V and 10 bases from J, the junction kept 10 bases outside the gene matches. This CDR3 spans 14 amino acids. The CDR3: CASSRGLAPPEQFF. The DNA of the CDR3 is TGTGCCAGCAGTCGCGGACTAGCTCCCCCGGAGCAGTTCTTC. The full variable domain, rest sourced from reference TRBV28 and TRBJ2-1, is DVKVTQSSRYLVKRTGEKVFLECVQDMDHENMFWYRQDPGLGLRLIYFSYDVKMKEKGDIPEGYSVSREKKERFSLILESASTNQTSMYLCASSRGLAPPEQFFGPGTRLTVL.